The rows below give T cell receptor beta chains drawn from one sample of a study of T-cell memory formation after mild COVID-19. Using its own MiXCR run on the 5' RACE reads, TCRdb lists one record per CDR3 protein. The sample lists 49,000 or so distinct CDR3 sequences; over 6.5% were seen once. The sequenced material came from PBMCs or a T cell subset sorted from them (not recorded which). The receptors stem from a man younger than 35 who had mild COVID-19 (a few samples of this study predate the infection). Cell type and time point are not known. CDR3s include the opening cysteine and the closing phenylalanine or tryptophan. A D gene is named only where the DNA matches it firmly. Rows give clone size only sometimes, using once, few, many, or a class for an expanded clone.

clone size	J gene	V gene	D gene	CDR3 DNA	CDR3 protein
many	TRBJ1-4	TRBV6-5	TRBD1	TGTGCCAGCAGTTACGGACAGGGCAAGCAAAAACTGTTTTTT	CASSYGQGKQKLFF
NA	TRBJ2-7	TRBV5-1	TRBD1	TGCGCCAGCAGGTCGAGCGGGACAGGGGCCTACGAGCAGTACTTC	CASRSSGTGAYEQYF
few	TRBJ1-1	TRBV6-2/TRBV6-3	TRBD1	TGTGCCAGCAGCCCTTCCCCCTTGGACAGGGGCCGGGAAGCTTTCTTT	CASSPSPLDRGREAFF
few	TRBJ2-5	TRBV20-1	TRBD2	TGCAGTGCTATCAACGGGGGGGCCTCGGAGACCCAGTACTTC	CSAINGGASETQYF
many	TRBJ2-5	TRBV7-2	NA	TGTGCCAGCAGCTTAGTAGACTCGAGGGGAGAGACCCAGTACTTC	CASSLVDSRGETQYF
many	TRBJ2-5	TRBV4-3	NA	TGCGCCAGCAGCCAAGATAGTGGCCTAGTCGGCGAGACCCAGTACTTC	CASSQDSGLVGETQYF
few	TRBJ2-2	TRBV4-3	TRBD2	TGCGCCAGCAGCCAAGAGGGAGGGGCCGGGGAGCTGTTTTTT	CASSQEGGAGELFF
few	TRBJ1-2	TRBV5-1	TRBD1	TGCGCCAGCAGCCCCCAGGGGGGGAGCTATGGCTACACCTTC	CASSPQGGSYGYTF
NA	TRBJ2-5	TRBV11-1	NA	TGTGCCAGCACGGGGATGGAGGAGACCCAGTACTTC	CASTGMEETQYF
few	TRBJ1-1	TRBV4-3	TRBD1	TGCGCCAGCAGCCAAGGACCGGACAGGCGGACTGAAGCTTTCTTT	CASSQGPDRRTEAFF
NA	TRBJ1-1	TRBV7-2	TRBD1	TGTGCCAGCAGCCCCAGGGGGTTGGGTGAAGCTTTCTTT	CASSPRGLGEAFF
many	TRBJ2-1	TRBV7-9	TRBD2	TGTGCCAGCAGCTTAGCGGCGGGGGGGTACAATGAGCAGTTCTTC	CASSLAAGGYNEQFF
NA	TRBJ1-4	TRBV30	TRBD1	TGTGCCTGGAGCACGACAGGGTATAAACTGTTTTTT	CAWSTTGYKLFF
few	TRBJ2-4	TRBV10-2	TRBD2	TGCGCCAGCAGTGACCTCCACGGACTAGCGGGGGGCGCCAAAAACATTCAGTACTTC	CASSDLHGLAGGAKNIQYF
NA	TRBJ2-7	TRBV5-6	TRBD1	TGTGCCAGCGGCTTCCAGGGGGAGTCCTACGAGCAGTACTTC	CASGFQGESYEQYF
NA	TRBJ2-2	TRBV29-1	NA	TGCAGCGTTTCCGAGAACACCGGGGAGCTGTTTTTT	CSVSENTGELFF